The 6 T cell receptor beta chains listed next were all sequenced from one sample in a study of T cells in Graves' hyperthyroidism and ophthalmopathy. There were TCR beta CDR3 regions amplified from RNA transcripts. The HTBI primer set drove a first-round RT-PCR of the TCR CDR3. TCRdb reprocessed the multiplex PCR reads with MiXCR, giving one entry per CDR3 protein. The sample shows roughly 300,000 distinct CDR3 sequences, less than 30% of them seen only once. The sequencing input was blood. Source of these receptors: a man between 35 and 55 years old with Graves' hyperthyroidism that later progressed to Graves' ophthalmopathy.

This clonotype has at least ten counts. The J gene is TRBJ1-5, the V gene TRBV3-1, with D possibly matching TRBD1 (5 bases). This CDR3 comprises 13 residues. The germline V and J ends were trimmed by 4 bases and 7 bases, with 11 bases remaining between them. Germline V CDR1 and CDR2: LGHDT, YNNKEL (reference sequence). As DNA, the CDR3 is TGTGCCAGCAGCCCTGGACGGGGGCAGCCCCAGCATTTT. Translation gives CASSPGRGQPQHF. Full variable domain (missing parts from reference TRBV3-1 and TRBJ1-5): DTAVSQTPKYLVTQMGNDKSIKCEQNLGHDTMYWYKQDSKKFLKIMFSYNNKELIINETVPNRFSPKSPDKAHLNLHINSLELGDSAVYFCASSPGRGQPQHFGDGTRLSIL.

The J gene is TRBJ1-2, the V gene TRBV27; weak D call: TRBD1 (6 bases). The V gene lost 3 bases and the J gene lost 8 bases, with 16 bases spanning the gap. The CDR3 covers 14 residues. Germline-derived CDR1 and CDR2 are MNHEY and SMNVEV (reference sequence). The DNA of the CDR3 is TGTGCCAGCAGTTTCTTCTCAGGGGTGGGAGGCTACACCTTC. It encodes CASSFFSGVGGYTF.

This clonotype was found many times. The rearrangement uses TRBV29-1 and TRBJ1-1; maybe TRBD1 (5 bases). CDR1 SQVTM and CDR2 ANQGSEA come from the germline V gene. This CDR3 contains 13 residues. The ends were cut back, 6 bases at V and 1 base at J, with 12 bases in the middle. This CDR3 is CSVRTYRNTEAFF. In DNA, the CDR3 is TGCAGCGTGAGGACATATCGGAACACTGAAGCTTTCTTT.

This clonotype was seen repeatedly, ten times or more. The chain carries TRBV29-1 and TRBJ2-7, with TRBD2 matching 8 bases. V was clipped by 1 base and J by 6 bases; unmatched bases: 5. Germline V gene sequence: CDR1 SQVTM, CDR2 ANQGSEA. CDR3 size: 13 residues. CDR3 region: CSVEGSGGGEQYF. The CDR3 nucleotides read TGCAGCGTTGAAGGATCGGGAGGGGGCGAGCAGTACTTC.

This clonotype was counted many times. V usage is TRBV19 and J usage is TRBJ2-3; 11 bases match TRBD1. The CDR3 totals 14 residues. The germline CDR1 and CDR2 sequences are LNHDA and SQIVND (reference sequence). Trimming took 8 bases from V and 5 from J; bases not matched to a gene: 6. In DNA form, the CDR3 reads TGTGCCAGTGCGGGACAGGGGGTAATAGATACGCAGTATTTT. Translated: CASAGQGVIDTQYF. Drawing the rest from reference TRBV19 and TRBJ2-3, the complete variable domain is DGGITQSPKYLFRKEGQNVTLSCEQNLNHDAMYWYRQDPGQGLRLIYYSQIVNDFQKGDIAEGYSVSREKKESFPLTVTSAQKNPTAFYLCASAGQGVIDTQYFGPGTRLTVL.

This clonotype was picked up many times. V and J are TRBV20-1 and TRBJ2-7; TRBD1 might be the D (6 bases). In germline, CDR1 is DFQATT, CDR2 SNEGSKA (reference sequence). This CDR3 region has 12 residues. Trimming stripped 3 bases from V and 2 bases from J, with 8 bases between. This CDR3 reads CSASGQTYEQYF. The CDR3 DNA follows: TGCAGTGCTAGTGGACAGACCTACGAGCAGTACTTC.